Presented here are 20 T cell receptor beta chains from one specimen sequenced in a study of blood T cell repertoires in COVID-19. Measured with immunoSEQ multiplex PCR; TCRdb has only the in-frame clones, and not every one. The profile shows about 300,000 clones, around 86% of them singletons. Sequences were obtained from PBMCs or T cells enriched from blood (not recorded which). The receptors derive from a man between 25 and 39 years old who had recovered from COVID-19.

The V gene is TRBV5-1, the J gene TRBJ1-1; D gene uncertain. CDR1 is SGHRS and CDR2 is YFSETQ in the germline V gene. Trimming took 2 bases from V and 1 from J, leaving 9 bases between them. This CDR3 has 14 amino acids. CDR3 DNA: TGCGCCAGCAGCTTCTCAGGTTCGAACACTGAAGCTTTCTTT. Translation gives CASSFSGSNTEAFF.

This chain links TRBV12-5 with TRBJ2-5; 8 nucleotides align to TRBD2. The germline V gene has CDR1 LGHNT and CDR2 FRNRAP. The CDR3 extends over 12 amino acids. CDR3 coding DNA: TGTGTCAGAAGCGGGAGACAAGAGACCCAGTACTTC. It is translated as CVRSGRQETQYF.

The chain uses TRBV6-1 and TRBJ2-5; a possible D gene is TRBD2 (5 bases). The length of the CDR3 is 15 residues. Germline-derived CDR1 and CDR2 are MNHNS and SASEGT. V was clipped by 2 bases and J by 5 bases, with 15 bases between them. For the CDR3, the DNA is TGTGCCAGCAGTGAATTAGTCGCGGGTTGGGAGACCCAGTACTTC. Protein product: CASSELVAGWETQYF.

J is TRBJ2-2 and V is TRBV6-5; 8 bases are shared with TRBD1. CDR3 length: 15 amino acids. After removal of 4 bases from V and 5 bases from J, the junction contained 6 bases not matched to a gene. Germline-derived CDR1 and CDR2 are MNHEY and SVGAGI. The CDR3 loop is CASSSDRGKTGELFF. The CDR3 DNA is TGTGCCAGCAGTTCCGACAGGGGTAAAACCGGGGAGCTGTTTTTT.

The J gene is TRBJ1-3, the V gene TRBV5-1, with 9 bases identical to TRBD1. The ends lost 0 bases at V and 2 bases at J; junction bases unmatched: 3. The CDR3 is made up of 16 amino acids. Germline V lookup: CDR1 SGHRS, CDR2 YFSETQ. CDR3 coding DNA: TGCGCCAGCAGCTTGGAGACAGGGGGTCCTGGAAACACCATATATTTT. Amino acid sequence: CASSLETGGPGNTIYF. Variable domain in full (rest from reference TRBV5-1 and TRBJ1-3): KAGVTQTPRYLIKTRGQQVTLSCSPISGHRSVSWYQQTPGQGLQFLFEYFSETQRNKGNFPGRFSGRQFSNSRSEMNVSTLELGDSALYLCASSLETGGPGNTIYFGEGSWLTVV.

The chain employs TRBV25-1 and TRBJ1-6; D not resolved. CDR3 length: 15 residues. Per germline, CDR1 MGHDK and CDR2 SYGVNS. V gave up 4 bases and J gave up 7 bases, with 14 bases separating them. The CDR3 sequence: CASSGPRPMNSPLHF. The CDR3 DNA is TGTGCCAGCAGTGGACCGAGGCCTATGAATTCACCCCTCCACTTT.

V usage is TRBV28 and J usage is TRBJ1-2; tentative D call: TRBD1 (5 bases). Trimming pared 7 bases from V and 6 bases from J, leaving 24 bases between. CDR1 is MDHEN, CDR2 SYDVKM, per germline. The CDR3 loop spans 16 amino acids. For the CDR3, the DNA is TGTGCCAGCACACCCTTGGGGGGGTCCCCATCGGATGGCTACACCTTC. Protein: CASTPLGGSPSDGYTF.

The CDR3 DNA is TGTGCCAGCAGCCCGAGGTACACCGGGGAGCTGTTTTTT. As protein: CASSPRYTGELFF. V usage is TRBV9 and J usage is TRBJ2-2; D unresolved. Trimming shortened V by 4 bases and J by 3 bases, and 7 bases separated the two germline ends. CDR3 length: 13 residues. Germline values: CDR1 SGDLS, CDR2 YYNGEE.

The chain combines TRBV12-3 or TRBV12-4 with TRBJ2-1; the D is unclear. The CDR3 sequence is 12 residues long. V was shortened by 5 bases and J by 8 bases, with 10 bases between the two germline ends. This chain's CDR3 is CASSNTKYEQFF. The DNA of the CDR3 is TGTGCCAGCAGTAACACCAAGTATGAGCAGTTCTTC.

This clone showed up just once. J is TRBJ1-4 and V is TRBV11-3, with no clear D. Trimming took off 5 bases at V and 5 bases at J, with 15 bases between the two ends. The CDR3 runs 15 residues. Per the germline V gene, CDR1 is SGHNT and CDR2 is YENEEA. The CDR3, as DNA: TGTGCCAGCAGCCCATCCTGGAGCCTGAATGAAAAACTGTTTTTT. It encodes CASSPSWSLNEKLFF.

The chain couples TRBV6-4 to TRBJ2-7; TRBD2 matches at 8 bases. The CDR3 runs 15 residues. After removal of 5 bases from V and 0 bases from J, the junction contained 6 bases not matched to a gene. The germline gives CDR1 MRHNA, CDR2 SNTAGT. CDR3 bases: TGTGCCAGCAGTAGGCTAGCGGGTCTCTCCTACGAGCAGTACTTC. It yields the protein CASSRLAGLSYEQYF.

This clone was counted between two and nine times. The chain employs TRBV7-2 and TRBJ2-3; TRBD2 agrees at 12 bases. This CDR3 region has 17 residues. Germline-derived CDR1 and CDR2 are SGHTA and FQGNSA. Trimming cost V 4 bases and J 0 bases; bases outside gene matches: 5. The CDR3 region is CASSSPGTSGSTDTQYF. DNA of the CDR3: TGTGCCAGCAGCTCCCCCGGGACTAGCGGGAGCACAGATACGCAGTATTTT.

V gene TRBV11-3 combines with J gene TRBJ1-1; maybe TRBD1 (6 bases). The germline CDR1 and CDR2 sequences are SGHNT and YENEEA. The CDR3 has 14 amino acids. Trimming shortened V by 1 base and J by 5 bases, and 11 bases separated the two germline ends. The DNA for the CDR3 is TGTGCCAGCAGCTTAGCCGCAGGGGTGACTGAAGCTTTCTTT. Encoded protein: CASSLAAGVTEAFF.

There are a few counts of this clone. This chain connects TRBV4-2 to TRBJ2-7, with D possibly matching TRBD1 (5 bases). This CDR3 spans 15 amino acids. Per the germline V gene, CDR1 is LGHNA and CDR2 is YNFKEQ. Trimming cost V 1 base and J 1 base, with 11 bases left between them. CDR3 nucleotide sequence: TGTGCCAGCAGCCAAGTTCAGGGTGGGTCCTACGAGCAGTACTTC. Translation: CASSQVQGGSYEQYF.

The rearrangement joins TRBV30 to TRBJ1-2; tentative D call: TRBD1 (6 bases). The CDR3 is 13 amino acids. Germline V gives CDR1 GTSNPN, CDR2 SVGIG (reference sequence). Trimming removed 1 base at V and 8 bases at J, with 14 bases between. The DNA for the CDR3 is TGTGCCTGGAGTGCGACAGGTGGATCGGGCTACACCTTC. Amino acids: CAWSATGGSGYTF.

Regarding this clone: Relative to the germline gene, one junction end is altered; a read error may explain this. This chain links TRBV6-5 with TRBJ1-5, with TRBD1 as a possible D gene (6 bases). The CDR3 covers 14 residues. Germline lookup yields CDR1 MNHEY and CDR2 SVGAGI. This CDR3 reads CANSSRQENQPQHF. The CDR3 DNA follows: TGTGCCAACAGTTCCCGACAGGAGAATCAGCCCCAGCATTTT.

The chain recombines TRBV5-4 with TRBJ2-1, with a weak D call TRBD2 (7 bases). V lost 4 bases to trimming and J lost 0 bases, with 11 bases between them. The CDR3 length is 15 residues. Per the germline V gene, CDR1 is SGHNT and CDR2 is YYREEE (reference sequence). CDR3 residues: CASSPRGGSYNEQFF. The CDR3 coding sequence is TGTGCCAGCAGCCCAAGGGGGGGCTCCTACAATGAGCAGTTCTTC.

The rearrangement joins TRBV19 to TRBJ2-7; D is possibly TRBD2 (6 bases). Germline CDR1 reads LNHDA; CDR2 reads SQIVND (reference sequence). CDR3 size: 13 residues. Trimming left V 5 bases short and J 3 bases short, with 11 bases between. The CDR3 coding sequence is TGTGCCAGTAGTTTGGGCGGGGTCTACGAGCAGTACTTC. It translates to CASSLGGVYEQYF.

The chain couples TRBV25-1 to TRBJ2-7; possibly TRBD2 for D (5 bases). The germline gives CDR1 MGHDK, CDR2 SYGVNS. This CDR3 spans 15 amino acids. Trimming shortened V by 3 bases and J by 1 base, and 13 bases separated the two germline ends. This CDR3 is CASSDRAGRSYEQYF. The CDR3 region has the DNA TGTGCCAGCAGTGACCGGGCGGGCCGATCCTACGAGCAGTACTTC.

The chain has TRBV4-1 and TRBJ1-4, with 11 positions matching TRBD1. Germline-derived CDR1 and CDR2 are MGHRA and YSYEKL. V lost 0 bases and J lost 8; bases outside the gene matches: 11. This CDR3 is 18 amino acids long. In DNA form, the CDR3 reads TGCGCCAGCAGCCAAGATTGGGACAGGGGGACCCGGGGGGAAAAACTGTTTTTT. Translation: CASSQDWDRGTRGEKLFF.